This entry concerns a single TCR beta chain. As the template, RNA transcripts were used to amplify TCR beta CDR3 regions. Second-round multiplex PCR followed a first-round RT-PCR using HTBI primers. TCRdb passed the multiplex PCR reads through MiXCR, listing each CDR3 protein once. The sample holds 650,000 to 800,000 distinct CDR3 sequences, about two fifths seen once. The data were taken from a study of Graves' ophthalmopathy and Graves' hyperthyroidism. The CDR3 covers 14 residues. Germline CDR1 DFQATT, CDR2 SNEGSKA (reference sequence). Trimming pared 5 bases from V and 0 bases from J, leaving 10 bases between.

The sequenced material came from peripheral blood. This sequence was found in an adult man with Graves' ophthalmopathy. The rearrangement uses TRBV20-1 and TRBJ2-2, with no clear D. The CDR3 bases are TGCAGTGCTCTGCTAGGATCGAACACCGGGGAGCTGTTTTTT. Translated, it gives CSALLGSNTGELFF.